Following are 31 T cell receptor beta chains from one sample sequenced in a study of cytomegalovirus exposure and HLA in healthy donors. PCR amplification relied on 60 Vbeta primers (plus 13 Jbeta primers). Assay used: immunoSEQ multiplex PCR; TCRdb lists only in-frame clones, some missing. The sample carries some 150,000 clones, roughly 79% recorded once. Sequencing used PBMCs. The receptors here all came from a woman aged 40-49 years in good health and CMV-seronegative.

V usage is TRBV28 and J usage is TRBJ1-3; the match to TRBD1 covers 8 bases. The J segment lost 9 bases and the V segment lost 6 bases, leaving 13 bases of the junction unmatched. CDR1 is MDHEN, CDR2 SYDVKM, per germline. The CDR3 contains 15 residues. CDR3 loop: CASRSRQGRVSTIYF. Here the CDR3 DNA reads TGTGCCAGCAGATCAAGACAGGGGAGGGTTAGCACCATATATTTT.

This chain joins TRBV6-1 and TRBJ1-3; D is unresolved. Trimming left V 0 bases short and J 0 bases short, with 3 bases between. Germline V CDR1 and CDR2: MNHNS, SASEGT. CDR3 length equals 14 residues. DNA for the CDR3: TGTGCCAGCAGTGAAGCCGGCTCTGGAAACACCATATATTTT. Its protein is CASSEAGSGNTIYF.

The chain has TRBV10-2 and TRBJ2-1, with a possible D match to TRBD2 (5 bases). There are 14 residues in the CDR3. Trimming shortened V by 7 bases and J by 0 bases, and 10 bases separated the two germline ends. From germline, CDR1 is WSHSY and CDR2 SAAADI. The CDR3 sequence is CASTRGSSYNEQFF. The CDR3 DNA sequence: TGCGCCAGCACGCGTGGGAGCTCCTACAATGAGCAGTTCTTC.

The V gene is TRBV5-1, the J gene TRBJ2-7; 11 bases match TRBD1. CDR1 and CDR2 from the germline V gene are SGHRS and YFSETQ. The CDR3 consists of 16 residues. J gave up 2 bases and V 0 bases, and 4 bases lay outside the gene matches. The CDR3 sequence is CASSLDPGQGAYEQYF. The DNA of the CDR3 is TGCGCCAGCAGCTTGGATCCGGGACAGGGGGCCTACGAGCAGTACTTC.

The rearrangement uses TRBV29-1 and TRBJ2-3, with 11 bases matching TRBD1. Germline trimming cut 1 base from V and 0 bases from J; bases unmatched to any gene: 3. The CDR3 contains 16 residues. The germline CDR1 and CDR2 sequences are SQVTM and ANQGSEA. The CDR3, as DNA: TGCAGCGTTGAAGGGGGACAGGGGGTTAGCACAGATACGCAGTATTTT. Amino acid sequence: CSVEGGQGVSTDTQYF.

The rearrangement links TRBV6-4 to TRBJ2-3; 8 nucleotides align to TRBD2. This CDR3 contains 20 residues. J gave up 2 bases and V 0 bases, and 16 bases lay outside the gene matches. CDR1 and CDR2 from the germline V gene are MRHNA and SNTAGT. CDR3 protein: CASSDSKVAGPRPHTDTQYF. CDR3 sequence (DNA): TGTGCCAGCAGTGACTCGAAGGTAGCGGGACCCCGCCCACACACAGATACGCAGTATTTT.

The chain has TRBV11-3 and TRBJ2-5, with 12 bases identical to TRBD2. This CDR3 comprises 16 residues. The germline gives CDR1 SGHNT, CDR2 YENEEA. The ends lost 5 bases at V and 2 bases at J; junction bases unmatched: 6. CDR3 in amino acids: CASSDGLAGLQETQYF. CDR3 nucleotide sequence: TGTGCCAGCAGCGACGGACTAGCGGGGCTGCAAGAGACCCAGTACTTC.

This clone has only a few counts. The chain links TRBV28 to TRBJ1-1; TRBD1 aligns across 8 bases. V dropped 5 bases and J dropped 0; count of bases not matched to a gene: 5. The CDR3 has 15 residues. Germline V CDR1 and CDR2: MDHEN, SYDVKM. CDR3 sequence (DNA): TGTGCCAGCAGTCCTCGACAGGGGTTGAACACTGAAGCTTTCTTT. It is translated as CASSPRQGLNTEAFF.

This chain connects TRBV29-1 to TRBJ2-7, with a possible D match to TRBD2 (5 bases). In germline, CDR1 is SQVTM, CDR2 ANQGSEA. The CDR3 has 13 residues. V was shortened by 5 bases and J by 0 bases, with 11 bases between the two germline ends. The CDR3, as DNA: TGCAGCGTTCGAGGAGGAGACTCCTACGAGCAGTACTTC. Protein: CSVRGGDSYEQYF.

The genes are TRBV7-9 and TRBJ2-7; 15 positions match TRBD2. J lost 4 bases, V lost 5 bases, and 6 bases had no gene match. Germline V CDR1 and CDR2: SEHNR, FQNEAQ (reference sequence). The CDR3 extends over 16 amino acids. The CDR3 reads CASSLRTSGRAYEQYF. CDR3 sequence (DNA): TGTGCCAGCAGCCTCCGGACTAGCGGGAGGGCATACGAGCAGTACTTC.

The CDR3 loop reads CASSLDRGNTGELFF. DNA of the CDR3: TGTGCCAGCAGCTTGGACAGGGGAAACACCGGGGAGCTGTTTTTT. The genes are TRBV7-2 and TRBJ2-2; 9 bases agree with TRBD1. The J segment lost 2 bases and the V segment lost 3 bases, leaving 1 base of the junction unmatched. CDR3 length: 15 amino acids. Germline V gene sequence: CDR1 SGHTA, CDR2 FQGNSA.

The chain uses TRBV5-1 and TRBJ2-7; 8 bases are shared with TRBD1. The CDR3 spans 13 residues. The trim removed 4 bases at V and 2 bases at J, leaving 2 bases unmatched. Germline values: CDR1 SGHRS, CDR2 YFSETQ. This CDR3 is CASSTTGAYEQYF. CDR3 in DNA: TGCGCCAGCAGCACGACAGGGGCCTACGAGCAGTACTTC.

This chain uses TRBV5-5 with TRBJ2-3; D is ambiguous. The CDR3 has 13 residues. The V gene's germline CDR1 is SGHKS and CDR2 YYEKEE (reference sequence). V shed 1 base and J shed 1 base, with 4 bases lying between them. The CDR3 protein is CASSLRGTDTQYF. CDR3 sequence (DNA): TGTGCCAGCAGCTTGCGGGGCACAGATACGCAGTATTTT. Together with reference TRBV5-5 and TRBJ2-3, the CDR3 gives the full variable domain: DAGVTQSPTHLIKTRGQQVTLRCSPISGHKSVSWYQQVLGQGPQFIFQYYEKEERGRGNFPDRFSARQFPNYSSELNVNALLLGDSALYLCASSLRGTDTQYFGPGTRLTVL.

V is TRBV5-4 and J is TRBJ2-2; TRBD2 is a possible D gene (6 bases). Deletions cut 4 bases from V and 5 bases from J, with 15 bases between. CDR3 length: 15 residues. CDR1 SGHNT and CDR2 YYREEE come from the germline V gene (reference sequence). CDR3 nucleotide sequence: TGTGCCAGCAGCCTGGAGGGAGGCCAGACCGGGGAGCTGTTTTTT. Translating gives CASSLEGGQTGELFF.

This rearrangement joins TRBV21-1 to TRBJ1-1. TRBV21-1 is reported as a pseudogene. The CDR3 covers 13 residues. The chain's CDR3 is CATPGEFIGSAFF. The CDR3 bases are TGTGCCACCCCGGGGGAGTTTATTGGGTCGGCTTTCTTT.

This clone was observed once. The chain uses TRBV5-1 and TRBJ2-7, with TRBD2 matching 9 bases. This CDR3 spans 16 amino acids. The junction had 8 bases not matched to a gene; V was cut back by 0 bases and J by 4 bases. Per germline, CDR1 SGHRS and CDR2 YFSETQ. For the CDR3, the DNA is TGCGCCAGCAGCTTGGACCCGGGGCGGGGGGGTTACGAGCAGTACTTC. Amino acids: CASSLDPGRGGYEQYF.

Comments on this clone: Germline is not matched at one junction end, which may reflect a read error. J is TRBJ2-7 and V is TRBV7-9; 7 nucleotides match TRBD1. Germline-derived CDR1 and CDR2 are SEHNR and FQNEAQ (reference sequence). The CDR3 totals 17 residues. This CDR3 reads CSSSLYYVEDRTYEQYF. As DNA, the CDR3 is TGTTCCAGCAGCTTATATTACGTGGAGGACAGGACCTACGAGCAGTACTTC.

V usage is TRBV19 and J usage is TRBJ1-1; no definite D call. Trimming took 8 bases from V and 5 from J, leaving 18 bases between them. The CDR3 is made up of 14 amino acids. CDR1 is LNHDA, CDR2 SQIVND, per germline (reference sequence). For the CDR3, the DNA is TGTGCCAGTCGACCAGCTCTGACGGGGACTGAAGCTTTCTTT. Translation: CASRPALTGTEAFF. Combining the CDR3 with reference TRBV19 and TRBJ1-1 gives the whole variable domain DGGITQSPKYLFRKEGQNVTLSCEQNLNHDAMYWYRQDPGQGLRLIYYSQIVNDFQKGDIAEGYSVSREKKESFPLTVTSAQKNPTAFYLCASRPALTGTEAFFGQGTRLTVV.

The V and J genes are TRBV6-7 and TRBJ2-7; 13 positions match TRBD2. TRBV6-7 is treated as an ORF (open reading frame) with a function not yet certain. This CDR3 has 16 residues. The V segment lost 2 bases and the J segment 4 bases; nucleotides outside the gene matches: 5. Here the CDR3 reads CASSYAGLAGPYEQYF. CDR3 sequence (DNA): TGTGCCAGCAGTTACGCGGGACTAGCGGGACCATACGAGCAGTACTTC.

The rearrangement links TRBV4-3 to TRBJ2-7, with D hard to call. Trimming took off 2 bases at V and 10 bases at J, with 12 bases between the two ends. The CDR3 length is 12 residues. Germline CDR1 reads LGHNA; CDR2 reads YSLEER. The CDR3 DNA reads as TGCGCCAGCAGCCAAAGCAGGCAGGTACAGTACTTC. This translates into CASSQSRQVQYF.

The rearrangement links TRBV15 to TRBJ2-4, with D perhaps matching TRBD2 (6 bases). Germline lookup yields CDR1 LNHNV and CDR2 YYDKDF (reference sequence). Trimming left V 2 bases short and J 1 base short, with 15 bases between. CDR3 length: 17 amino acids. The CDR3 sequence: CATSRKGRGFAKNIQYF. The CDR3 DNA follows: TGTGCCACCAGCAGAAAGGGACGGGGGTTCGCCAAAAACATTCAGTACTTC.

The rearrangement uses TRBV11-2 and TRBJ2-7; 9 nucleotides agree with TRBD2. Trimming cost V 5 bases and J 1 base; bases outside gene matches: 9. Germline CDR1 and CDR2: SGHAT and FQNNGV. The CDR3 is made up of 16 amino acids. In nucleotides, the CDR3 is TGTGCCAGCAGCCTACTTAGCGGGAGAGCGTCCTACGAGCAGTACTTC. Translation gives CASSLLSGRASYEQYF.

CDR3 in DNA: TGTGCCAGCAGCCCGTATCGACTAGCGGTCTACAATGAGCAGTTCTTC. It encodes CASSPYRLAVYNEQFF. The genes are TRBV7-9 and TRBJ2-1; 9 bases fit TRBD2. Trimming took 5 bases from V and 3 from J; bases not matched to a gene: 8. The CDR3 sequence is 16 residues long. The germline V gene has CDR1 SEHNR and CDR2 FQNEAQ (reference sequence).

The chain links TRBV6-5 to TRBJ2-3, with TRBD2 matching over 10 bases. With V trimmed by 2 bases and J by 1 base, 3 bases remained unmatched. Germline CDR1 MNHEY, CDR2 SVGAGI. The CDR3 length is 16 residues. CDR3 amino acids: CASSYPGTSGTDTQYF. The CDR3 DNA is TGTGCCAGCAGTTACCCCGGGACTAGCGGCACAGATACGCAGTATTTT.

The chain has TRBV23-1 and TRBJ2-2; D perhaps matches TRBD1 (5 bases). TRBV23-1 is given ORF status, its function remaining uncertain. The CDR3 length is 17 residues. V lost 0 bases and J lost 5, with 16 bases in between. This CDR3 is CASSQSSRERDTGELFF. CDR3 sequence (DNA): TGCGCCAGCAGTCAATCGTCCAGGGAAAGAGATACCGGGGAGCTGTTTTTT.

The gene calls are TRBV4-1 and TRBJ2-1; D might be TRBD2 (6 bases). CDR1 and CDR2 from the germline V gene are MGHRA and YSYEKL. The CDR3 contains 16 residues. Trimming pared 4 bases from V and 5 bases from J, leaving 18 bases between. The CDR3, as DNA: TGCGCCAGCAGCCCATCGAGGGCGGGAACCCACAATGAGCAGTTCTTC. It is translated as CASSPSRAGTHNEQFF.

The CDR3 here is CASSLYSLETQYF. The CDR3 bases are TGTGCCAGCAGCTTATACAGTCTGGAGACCCAGTACTTC. The chain joins TRBV7-9 to TRBJ2-5; no reliable D call. Deletions cut 2 bases from V and 5 bases from J, with 9 bases between. The CDR3 has 13 amino acids. Germline-derived CDR1 and CDR2 are SEHNR and FQNEAQ (reference sequence). Supplemented by reference TRBV7-9 and TRBJ2-5, the full variable domain reads DTGVSQNPRHKITKRGQNVTFRCDPISEHNRLYWYRQTLGQGPEFLTYFQNEAQLEKSRLLSDRFSAERPKGSFSTLEIQRTEQGDSAMYLCASSLYSLETQYFGPGTRLLVL.

The genes are TRBV6-1 and TRBJ2-7; D is perhaps TRBD1 (6 bases). V lost 4 bases and J lost 6, with 19 bases in between. The CDR3 has 15 amino acids. Germline lookup yields CDR1 MNHNS and CDR2 SASEGT. The CDR3 nucleotides are TGTGCCAGCAGTGGGACAGATGCAGCCTTGGGCGAGCAGTACTTC. Its protein product is CASSGTDAALGEQYF.

The chain employs TRBV28 and TRBJ2-7; TRBD2 is a possible D gene (5 bases). The CDR3 is 13 residues long. V shed 2 bases and J shed 12 bases, with 17 bases lying between them. Germline CDR1 is MDHEN and CDR2 is SYDVKM. The CDR3 here is CASSLRLAPGPYF. Here the CDR3 DNA reads TGTGCCAGCAGTTTAAGGCTAGCCCCGGGTCCGTACTTC.

V usage is TRBV19 and J usage is TRBJ2-3; D is undetermined. Trimming shortened V by 1 base and J by 5 bases, and 10 bases separated the two germline ends. The CDR3 has 14 residues. Germline values: CDR1 LNHDA, CDR2 SQIVND (reference sequence). CDR3 coding DNA: TGTGCCAGTAGTATAGGGCTCAGAATAGATACGCAGTATTTT. Translated, it gives CASSIGLRIDTQYF.

V gene TRBV4-2 combines with J gene TRBJ2-7; 9 positions match TRBD2. The CDR3 contains 16 residues. With 0 bases clipped from V and 4 bases from J, the junction kept 7 bases outside the gene matches. Germline lookup yields CDR1 LGHNA and CDR2 YNFKEQ. In DNA form, the CDR3 reads TGTGCCAGCAGCCAAGACGTCAGGCGGGAGGGGTACGAGCAGTACTTC. Translated, it gives CASSQDVRREGYEQYF.